This T cell receptor (beta chain) was sequenced in a study of blood T cell repertoires in COVID-19. Study context: The samples span acute and convalescent COVID-19 from the United States, Italy and Spain.

TCRdb's copy holds only in-frame clones and misses some; the assay was immunoSEQ multiplex PCR. Of around 310,000 clones in the sample, roughly nine tenths were seen once. The CDR3 extends over 13 amino acids. Germline CDR1 reads SQVTM; CDR2 reads ANQGSEA. The V gene end was trimmed by 7 bases and the J gene end by 3 bases; junction bases not matched to a gene: 9. Sequencing used PBMCs or T cells enriched from blood (not recorded which). This receptor was taken from a woman aged 30 to 39 who had recovered from COVID-19. The genes are TRBV29-1 and TRBJ2-7; TRBD2 matches 7 bases. The CDR3: CSALASGDYEQYF. The DNA for the CDR3 is TGCAGCGCCCTCGCTAGCGGAGACTACGAGCAGTACTTC.